This TCR beta chain was identified in a study of cytomegalovirus exposure and HLA in healthy donors. Trimming removed 6 bases from V and 1 base from J; junction bases left unmatched: 6. The germline gives CDR1 SGHVS, CDR2 FQNEAQ. This CDR3 is built from 16 residues. 60 Vbeta and 13 Jbeta primers were used in PCR. Method: immunoSEQ multiplex PCR; TCRdb's copy keeps in-frame clones and lacks some. The sample has under 200,000 clones; approximately 84% are singletons. The sequenced sample was PBMCs. V and J are TRBV7-8 and TRBJ2-2; 9 bases line up with TRBD2. The clonotype comes from a woman in her 50s in good health and CMV-seropositive. CDR3 sequence: CASRPLAGENTGELFF. The DNA of the CDR3 is TGTGCCAGCAGACCACTAGCGGGCGAGAACACCGGGGAGCTGTTTTTT.